This T cell receptor (beta chain) was retrieved from a study of identical twins. Germline-derived CDR1 and CDR2 are LGHDT and YNNKEL (reference sequence). The junction had 6 bases not matched to a gene; V was cut back by 3 bases and J by 6 bases. CDR3 size: 14 residues. This clonotype was observed a handful of times. In TCRdb, the 5' RACE reads were re-called with MiXCR into one record per CDR3 protein. Found here are more than 350,000 distinct CDR3 sequences, 8.5% to 10% of them singletons; the top ten hold roughly 8.9%. This sequence was found in a woman aged 45 to 65 in good health. The rearrangement links TRBV3-1 to TRBJ2-3; 7 bases map to TRBD2. The sequencing input was naive T cells sorted from blood. CDR3 protein: CASSQASGVDTQYF. CDR3 DNA sequence: TGTGCCAGCAGCCAGGCTAGCGGAGTCGATACGCAGTATTTT.